These 11 T cell receptor beta chains share one sample of origin, sequenced in a study of shared clonotypes between healthy human individuals. Clones were sequenced by immunoSEQ multiplex PCR, and TCRdb holds only the in-frame ones, with some missing. The repertoire holds some 1,400,000 clones, with approximately 96% as singletons. Sequencing input: naive CD4+ T cells sorted from blood. Stated subset: CD45RA+ positively selected. These receptors all come from a man aged 30 to 39 in good health.

The chain couples TRBV29-1 to TRBJ2-3; D may correspond to TRBD1 or TRBD2 (5 bases each). The CDR3 is 12 residues long. Looked up from germline, CDR1 is SQVTM and CDR2 is ANQGSEA. Trimming cost V 7 bases and J 0 bases, with 8 bases left between them. The CDR3 nucleotides read TGCAGCGCTGGGGGAAGCACAGATACGCAGTATTTT. Translating it yields CSAGGSTDTQYF.

V is TRBV5-5 and J is TRBJ2-1, with TRBD2 identical over 7 bases. Germline V gene lookup returns CDR1 SGHKS and CDR2 YYEKEE (reference sequence). After removal of 4 bases from V and 7 bases from J, the junction contained 14 bases not matched to a gene. This CDR3 has 16 residues. CDR3 sequence: CASSLVGGGSSNEQFF. In DNA form, the CDR3 reads TGTGCCAGCAGCCTTGTCGGTGGCGGGAGTAGTAATGAGCAGTTCTTC.

The rearrangement uses TRBV28 and TRBJ2-2; D is perhaps TRBD1 or TRBD2 (5 bases each). V was pared by 7 bases and J by 5 bases, with 20 bases between. The CDR3 runs to 16 residues. The germline V gene encodes CDR1 MDHEN and CDR2 SYDVKM. For the CDR3, the DNA is TGTGCCAGCACCCATCTTGGGGGAGTGTGGACCGGGGAGCTGTTTTTT. Protein sequence: CASTHLGGVWTGELFF.

This chain uses TRBV7-2 with TRBJ2-7; D is possibly TRBD1 (6 bases). Germline V CDR1 and CDR2: SGHTA, FQGNSA. Between the trimmed V and J ends, which lost 2 bases and 1 base, there was a span of 18 bases. The CDR3 sequence is 17 residues long. The CDR3 sequence is CASSLIAQGAQSYEQYF. The CDR3 coding sequence is TGTGCCAGCAGCTTAATCGCACAGGGAGCACAATCCTACGAGCAGTACTTC.

This clone showed up just once. The chain employs TRBV18 and TRBJ2-7; 13 bases line up with TRBD2. Germline trimming cut 2 bases from V and 9 bases from J; bases unmatched to any gene: 22. The CDR3 contains 20 residues. Per germline, CDR1 KGHSH and CDR2 LQKENI. The CDR3 DNA follows: TGTGCCAGCTCACCAACTTCCGGGACTAGCGGGATTCTTGATTTTTGGGGGCAGTACTTC. As protein: CASSPTSGTSGILDFWGQYF.

The rearrangement uses TRBV6-5 and TRBJ1-1, with D perhaps matching TRBD1 (5 bases). Germline assignment: CDR1 MNHEY and CDR2 SVGAGI. There are 14 residues in the CDR3. V was cut by 8 bases and J by 2 bases, with 15 bases left in between. CDR3 nucleotide sequence: TGTGCCAGCGGGAATGGGGGGGGAAACACTGAAGCTTTCTTT. It is translated as CASGNGGGNTEAFF.

V is TRBV14 and J is TRBJ1-1; D gene uncertain. CDR3 length: 14 amino acids. Germline-derived CDR1 and CDR2 are SGHDN and FVKESK. The germline V and J ends were trimmed by 2 bases and 2 bases, with 9 bases remaining between them. DNA of the CDR3: TGTGCCAGCAGCCAACTATGGGGTAACACTGAAGCTTTCTTT. Residues: CASSQLWGNTEAFF. The full variable domain, in which reference TRBV14 and TRBJ1-1 provide the parts outside the CDR3, is EAGVTQFPSHSVIEKGQTVTLRCDPISGHDNLYWYRRVMGKEIKFLLHFVKESKQDESGMPNNRFLAERTGGTYSTLKVQPAELEDSGVYFCASSQLWGNTEAFFGQGTRLTVV.

As for this clone: In the same sample, other DNA sequences code for this CDR3. The J gene is TRBJ2-7, the V gene TRBV18; no clear D gene. CDR1 is KGHSH, CDR2 LQKENI, per germline. This CDR3 has 13 residues. The germline V and J ends were trimmed by 1 base and 2 bases, with 6 bases remaining between them. For the CDR3, the DNA is TGTGCCAGCTCACCACGTCGAACCTACGAGCAGTACTTC. This sequence encodes CASSPRRTYEQYF.

The rearrangement joins TRBV5-6 to TRBJ2-1; the D is unclear. Germline V lookup: CDR1 SGHDT, CDR2 YYEEEE. The CDR3 consists of 12 residues. V was trimmed by 4 bases and J by 9 bases, leaving 11 bases between them. CDR3 in DNA: TGTGCCAGCAGCGGCCCCTTTGGTGAGCAGTTCTTC. It encodes CASSGPFGEQFF.

The gene calls are TRBV7-9 and TRBJ2-1; 7 bases map to TRBD2. Germline values: CDR1 SEHNR, CDR2 FQNEAQ (reference sequence). The junction had 9 bases not matched to a gene; V was cut back by 7 bases and J by 0 bases. CDR3 size: 16 residues. CDR3 coding DNA: TGTGCCAGCACTGTCGCGGGGGACTACTCCTACAATGAGCAGTTCTTC. Protein: CASTVAGDYSYNEQFF.

The rearrangement links TRBV18 to TRBJ2-5; 8 positions agree with TRBD2. The ends lost 3 bases at V and 5 bases at J; junction bases unmatched: 11. CDR1 and CDR2 (germline): KGHSH, LQKENI. CDR3 length: 16 residues. The CDR3 is CASSPRGTSQPETQYF. The DNA of the CDR3 is TGTGCCAGCTCACCCCGCGGGACTAGTCAACCGGAGACCCAGTACTTC.